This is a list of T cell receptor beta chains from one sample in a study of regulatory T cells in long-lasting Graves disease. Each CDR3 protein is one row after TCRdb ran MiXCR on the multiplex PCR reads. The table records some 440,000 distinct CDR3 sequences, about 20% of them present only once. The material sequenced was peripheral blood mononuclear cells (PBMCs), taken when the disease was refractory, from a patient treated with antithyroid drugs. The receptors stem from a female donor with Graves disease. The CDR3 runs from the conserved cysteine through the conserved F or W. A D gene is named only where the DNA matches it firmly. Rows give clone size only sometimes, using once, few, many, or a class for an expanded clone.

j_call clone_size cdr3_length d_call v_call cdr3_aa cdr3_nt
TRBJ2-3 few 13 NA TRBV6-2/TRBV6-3 CASSYDPGDTQYF TGTGCCAGCAGTTACGATCCGGGAGATACGCAGTATTTT
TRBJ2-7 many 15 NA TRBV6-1 CASRPKPTGFYEQYF TGTGCCAGCAGACCTAAACCTACAGGGTTCTACGAGCAGTACTTC
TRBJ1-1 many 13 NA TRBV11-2 CASSLTWSAEAFF TGTGCCAGCAGCTTAACATGGTCGGCTGAAGCTTTCTTT
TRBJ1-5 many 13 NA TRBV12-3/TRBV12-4 CASRQGPGQPQHF TGTGCCAGCAGACAGGGTCCCGGTCAGCCCCAGCATTTT
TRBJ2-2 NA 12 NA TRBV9 CASTTRAGELFF TGTGCCAGCACCACGAGGGCCGGGGAGCTGTTTTTT
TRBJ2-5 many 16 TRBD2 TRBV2 CASGLAGGALQETQYF TGTGCCAGTGGACTAGCGGGAGGAGCGCTCCAAGAGACCCAGTACTTC
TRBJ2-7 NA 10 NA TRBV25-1 CASRGFEQYF TGTGCCAGCAGGGGATTTGAGCAGTACTTC
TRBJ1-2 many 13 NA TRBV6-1 CASRSSENYGYTF TGTGCCAGCAGGAGCAGTGAAAACTATGGCTACACCTTC
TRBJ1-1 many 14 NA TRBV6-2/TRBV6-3 CASHGGWDFTEAFF TGTGCCAGTCATGGCGGATGGGATTTCACTGAAGCTTTCTTT
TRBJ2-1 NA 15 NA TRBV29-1 CSPSPGRIFYNEQFF TGCAGCCCATCACCGGGACGGATCTTCTACAATGAGCAGTTCTTC